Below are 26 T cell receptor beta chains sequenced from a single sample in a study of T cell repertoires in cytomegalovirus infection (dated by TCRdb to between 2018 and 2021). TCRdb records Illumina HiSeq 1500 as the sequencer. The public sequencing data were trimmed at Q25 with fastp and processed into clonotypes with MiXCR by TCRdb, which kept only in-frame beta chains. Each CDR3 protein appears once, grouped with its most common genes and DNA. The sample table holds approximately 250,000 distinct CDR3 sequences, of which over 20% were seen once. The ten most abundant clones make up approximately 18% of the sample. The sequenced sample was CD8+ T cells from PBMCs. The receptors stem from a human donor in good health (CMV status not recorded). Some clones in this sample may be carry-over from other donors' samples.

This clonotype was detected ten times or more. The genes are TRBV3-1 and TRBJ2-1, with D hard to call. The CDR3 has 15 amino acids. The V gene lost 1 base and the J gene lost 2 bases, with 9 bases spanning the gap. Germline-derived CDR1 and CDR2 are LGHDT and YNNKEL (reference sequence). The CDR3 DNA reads TGTGCCAGCAGCCAAGGGTTAGGGACCTACAATGAGCAGTTCTTC. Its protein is CASSQGLGTYNEQFF.

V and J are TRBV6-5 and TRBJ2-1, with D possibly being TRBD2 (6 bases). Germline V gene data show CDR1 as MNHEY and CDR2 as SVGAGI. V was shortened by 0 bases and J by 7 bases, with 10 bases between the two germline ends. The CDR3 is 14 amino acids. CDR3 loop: CASSYSNGGNEQFF. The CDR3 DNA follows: TGTGCCAGCAGTTACTCGAATGGGGGGAATGAGCAGTTCTTC.

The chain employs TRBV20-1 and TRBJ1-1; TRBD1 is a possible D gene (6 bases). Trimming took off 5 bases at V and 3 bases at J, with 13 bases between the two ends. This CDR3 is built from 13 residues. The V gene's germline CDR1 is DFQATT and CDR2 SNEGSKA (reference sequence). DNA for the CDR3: TGCAGTGCTCCGGACAGACTTCACACTGAAGCTTTCTTT. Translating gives CSAPDRLHTEAFF.

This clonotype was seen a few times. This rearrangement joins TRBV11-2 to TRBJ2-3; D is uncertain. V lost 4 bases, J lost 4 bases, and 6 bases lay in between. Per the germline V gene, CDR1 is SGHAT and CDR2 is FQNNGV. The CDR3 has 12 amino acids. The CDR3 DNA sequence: TGTGCCAGCAGCTCGGTAGCAGATACGCAGTATTTT. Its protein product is CASSSVADTQYF.

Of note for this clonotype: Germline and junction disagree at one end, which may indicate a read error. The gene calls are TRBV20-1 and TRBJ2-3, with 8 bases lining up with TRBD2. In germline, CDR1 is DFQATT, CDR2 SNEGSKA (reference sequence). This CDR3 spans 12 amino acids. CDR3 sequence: CSARGGSTDTHF. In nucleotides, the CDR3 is TGCAGTGCCCGGGGGGGATCCACAGATACGCATTTT.

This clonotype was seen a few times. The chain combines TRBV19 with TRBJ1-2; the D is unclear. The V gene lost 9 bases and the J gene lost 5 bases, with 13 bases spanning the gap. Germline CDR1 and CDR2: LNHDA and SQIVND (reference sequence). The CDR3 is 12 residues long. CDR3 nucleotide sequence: TGTGCCAGCGTAGCCCTACCGTATGGCTACACCTTC. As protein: CASVALPYGYTF.

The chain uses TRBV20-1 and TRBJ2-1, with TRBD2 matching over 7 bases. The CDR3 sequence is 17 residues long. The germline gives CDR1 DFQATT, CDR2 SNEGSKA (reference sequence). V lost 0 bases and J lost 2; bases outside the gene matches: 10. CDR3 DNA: TGCAGTGCTAGAGATTGGAAACTAAGCGGGGCCTACAATGAGCAGTTCTTC. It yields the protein CSARDWKLSGAYNEQFF.

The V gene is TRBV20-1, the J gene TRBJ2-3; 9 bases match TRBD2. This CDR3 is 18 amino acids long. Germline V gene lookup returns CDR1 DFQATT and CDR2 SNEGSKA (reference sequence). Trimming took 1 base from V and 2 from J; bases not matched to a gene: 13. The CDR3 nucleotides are TGCAGTGCTAGAGGTTTCTCCGAGCGGGGGGTGATCACAGATACGCAGTATTTT. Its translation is CSARGFSERGVITDTQYF.

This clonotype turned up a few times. CDR3 bases: TGTGCCAGTAGTGTTCAGGTACCTCCCTACAATGAGCAGTTCTTC. Translating gives CASSVQVPPYNEQFF. The V and J genes are TRBV19 and TRBJ2-1; D remains ambiguous. Germline V gene lookup returns CDR1 LNHDA and CDR2 SQIVND (reference sequence). V lost 5 bases and J 2 bases, leaving 13 bases between the germline ends. This CDR3 is 15 amino acids long.

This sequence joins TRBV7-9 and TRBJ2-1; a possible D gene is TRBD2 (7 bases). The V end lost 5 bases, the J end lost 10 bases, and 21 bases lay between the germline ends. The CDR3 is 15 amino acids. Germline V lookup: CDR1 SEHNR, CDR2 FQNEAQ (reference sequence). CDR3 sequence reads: CASSPWGGAGEEQFF. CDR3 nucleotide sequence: TGTGCCAGCAGCCCCTGGGGGGGGGCCGGGGAAGAGCAGTTCTTC. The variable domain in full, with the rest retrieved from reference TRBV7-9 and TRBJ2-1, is DTGVSQNPRHKITKRGQNVTFRCDPISEHNRLYWYRQTLGQGPEFLTYFQNEAQLEKSRLLSDRFSAERPKGSFSTLEIQRTEQGDSAMYLCASSPWGGAGEEQFFGPGTRLTVL.

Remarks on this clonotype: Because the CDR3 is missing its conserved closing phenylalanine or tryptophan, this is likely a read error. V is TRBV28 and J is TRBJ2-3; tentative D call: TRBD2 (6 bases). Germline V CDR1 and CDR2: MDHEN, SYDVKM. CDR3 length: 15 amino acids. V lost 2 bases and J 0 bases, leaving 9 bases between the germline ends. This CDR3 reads CASSLTGDSTDTQYL. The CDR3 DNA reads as TGTGCCAGCAGTTTAACGGGGGATAGCACAGATACGCAGTATTTA.

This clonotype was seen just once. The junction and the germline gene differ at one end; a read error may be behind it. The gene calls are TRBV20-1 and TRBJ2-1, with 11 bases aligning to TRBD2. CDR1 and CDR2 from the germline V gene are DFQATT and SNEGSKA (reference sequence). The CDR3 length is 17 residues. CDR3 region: CSAGDGPLAGGYNEQFF. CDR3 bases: TGCAGTGCTGGAGATGGCCCGCTAGCGGGGGGTTACAATGAGCAGTTCTTC.

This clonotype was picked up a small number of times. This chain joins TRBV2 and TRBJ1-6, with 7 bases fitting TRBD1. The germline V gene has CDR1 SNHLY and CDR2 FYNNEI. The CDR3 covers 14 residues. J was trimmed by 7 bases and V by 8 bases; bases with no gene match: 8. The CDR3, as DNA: TGTGCCAGCCGTCTACCGGGACAGAATTCACCCCTCCACTTT. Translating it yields CASRLPGQNSPLHF.

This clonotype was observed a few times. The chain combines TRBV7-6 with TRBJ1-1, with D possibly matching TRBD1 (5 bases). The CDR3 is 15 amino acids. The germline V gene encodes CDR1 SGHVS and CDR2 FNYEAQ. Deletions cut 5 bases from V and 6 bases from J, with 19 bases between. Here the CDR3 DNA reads TGTGCCAGCAGCGGGGGACCGGGCGACCCGCCTGAAGCTTTCTTT. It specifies CASSGGPGDPPEAFF.

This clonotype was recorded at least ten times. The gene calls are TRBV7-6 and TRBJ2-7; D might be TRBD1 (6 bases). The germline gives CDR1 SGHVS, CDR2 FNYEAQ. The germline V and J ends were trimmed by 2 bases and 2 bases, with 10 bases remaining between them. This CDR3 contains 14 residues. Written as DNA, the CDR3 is TGTGCCAGCAGCTTATCAGGGGACGCCTACGAGCAGTACTTC. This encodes CASSLSGDAYEQYF. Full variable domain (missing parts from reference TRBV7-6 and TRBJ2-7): GAGVSQSPRYKVTKRGQDVALRCDPISGHVSLYWYRQALGQGPEFLTYFNYEAQQDKSGLPNDRFSAERPEGSISTLTIQRTEQRDSAMYRCASSLSGDAYEQYFGPGTRLTVT.

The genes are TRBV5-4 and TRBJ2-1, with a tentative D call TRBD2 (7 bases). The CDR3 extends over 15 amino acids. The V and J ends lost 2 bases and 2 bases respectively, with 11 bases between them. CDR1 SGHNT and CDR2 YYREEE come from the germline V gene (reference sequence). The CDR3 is CASSFTGGAYNEQFF. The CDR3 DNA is TGTGCCAGCAGCTTCACGGGGGGCGCCTACAATGAGCAGTTCTTC.

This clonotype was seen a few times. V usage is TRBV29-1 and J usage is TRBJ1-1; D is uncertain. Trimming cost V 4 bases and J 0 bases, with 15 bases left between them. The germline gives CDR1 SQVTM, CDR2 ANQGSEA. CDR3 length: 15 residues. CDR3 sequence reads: CSVVQWQSMNTEAFF. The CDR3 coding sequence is TGCAGCGTTGTTCAGTGGCAGTCAATGAACACTGAAGCTTTCTTT.

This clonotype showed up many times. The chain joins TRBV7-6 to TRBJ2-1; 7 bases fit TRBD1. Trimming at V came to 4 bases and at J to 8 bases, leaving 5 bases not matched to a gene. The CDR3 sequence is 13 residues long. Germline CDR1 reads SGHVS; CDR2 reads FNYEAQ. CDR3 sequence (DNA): TGTGCCAGCAGCTGGACAGGATCCGATGAGCAGTTCTTC. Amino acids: CASSWTGSDEQFF. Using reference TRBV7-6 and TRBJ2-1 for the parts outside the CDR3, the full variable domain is GAGVSQSPRYKVTKRGQDVALRCDPISGHVSLYWYRQALGQGPEFLTYFNYEAQQDKSGLPNDRFSAERPEGSISTLTIQRTEQRDSAMYRCASSWTGSDEQFFGPGTRLTVL.

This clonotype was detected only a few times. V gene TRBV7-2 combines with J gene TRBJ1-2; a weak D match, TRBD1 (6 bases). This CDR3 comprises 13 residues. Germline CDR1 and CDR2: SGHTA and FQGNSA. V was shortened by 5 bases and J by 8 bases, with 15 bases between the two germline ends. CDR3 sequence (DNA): TGTGCCAGCAGCCCAAATCAGGGGAAGGGCTACACCTTC. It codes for CASSPNQGKGYTF.

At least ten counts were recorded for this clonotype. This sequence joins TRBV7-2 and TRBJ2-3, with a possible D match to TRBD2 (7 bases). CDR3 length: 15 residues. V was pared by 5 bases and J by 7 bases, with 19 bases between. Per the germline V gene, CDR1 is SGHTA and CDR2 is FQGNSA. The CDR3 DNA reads TGTGCCAGCAGCCCCCTCGAGGGGGGGCCAAATACGCAGTATTTT. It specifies CASSPLEGGPNTQYF.

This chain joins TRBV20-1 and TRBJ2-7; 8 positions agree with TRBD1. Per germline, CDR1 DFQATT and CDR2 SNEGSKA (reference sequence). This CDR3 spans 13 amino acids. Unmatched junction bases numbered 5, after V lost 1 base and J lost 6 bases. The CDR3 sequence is CSARGRTGPEQYF. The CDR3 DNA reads TGCAGTGCTAGAGGCCGGACAGGGCCCGAGCAGTACTTC.

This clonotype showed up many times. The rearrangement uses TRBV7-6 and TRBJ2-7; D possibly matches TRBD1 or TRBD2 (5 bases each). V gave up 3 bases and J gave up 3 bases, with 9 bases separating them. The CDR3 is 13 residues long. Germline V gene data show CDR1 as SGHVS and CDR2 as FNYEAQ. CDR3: CASSFGTDYEQYF. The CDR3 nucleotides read TGTGCCAGCAGCTTCGGGACGGACTACGAGCAGTACTTC.

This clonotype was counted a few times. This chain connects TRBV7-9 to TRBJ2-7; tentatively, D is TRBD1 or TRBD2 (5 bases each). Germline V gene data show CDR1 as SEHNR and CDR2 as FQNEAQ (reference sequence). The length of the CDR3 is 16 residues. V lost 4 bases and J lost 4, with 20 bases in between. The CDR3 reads CASSSQPGGESYEQYF. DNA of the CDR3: TGTGCCAGCAGCTCCCAGCCTGGGGGAGAGAGTTACGAGCAGTACTTC.

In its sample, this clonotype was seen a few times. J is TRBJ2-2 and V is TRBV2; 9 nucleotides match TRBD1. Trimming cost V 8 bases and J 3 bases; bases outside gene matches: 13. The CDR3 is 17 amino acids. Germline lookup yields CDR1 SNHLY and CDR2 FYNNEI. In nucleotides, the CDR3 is TGTGCCAGCCGGGAAACAGGGGGCGCTCGGGACACCGGGGAGCTGTTTTTT. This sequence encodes CASRETGGARDTGELFF.

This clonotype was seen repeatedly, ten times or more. The CDR3 loop reads CASSLGVQTGGDNNYGYTF. The CDR3 bases are TGTGCCAGCAGCTTAGGGGTCCAGACAGGGGGCGATAATAACTATGGCTACACCTTC. The chain carries TRBV7-6 and TRBJ1-2, with 10 bases that match TRBD1. Germline-derived CDR1 and CDR2 are SGHVS and FNYEAQ. The CDR3 is made up of 19 amino acids. V trimming: 1 base; J trimming: 1 base; junction bases outside the gene matches: 12.

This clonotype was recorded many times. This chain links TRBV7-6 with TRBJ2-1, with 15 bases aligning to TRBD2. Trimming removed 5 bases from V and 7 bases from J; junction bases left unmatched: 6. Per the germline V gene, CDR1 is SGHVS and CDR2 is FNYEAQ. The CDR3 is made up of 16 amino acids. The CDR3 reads CASSRTSGGAGNEQFF. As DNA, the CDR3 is TGTGCCAGCAGCAGGACTAGCGGGGGGGCCGGGAATGAGCAGTTCTTC.